The following is a TCR beta chain sequence with its context. Its cognate antigen is unknown. The sample comes from a study of beta chain features in type 1 diabetes. V was trimmed by 5 bases and J by 1 base, leaving 12 bases between them. The germline V gene encodes CDR1 MDHEN and CDR2 SYDVKM. CDR3 length equals 15 residues. The authors reverse transcribed all of the isolated RNA, so sequencing captured expressed TCRB transcripts. Repertoires were generated with immunoSEQ multiplex PCR, while TCRdb's copy carries only in-frame clones and drops some. The sample includes 250,000 to 350,000 clones, about 13% of them seen just once. Notes on the study in general: Type 1 diabetes patients had fewer VDJ junction insertions and more deletions. Moderately but significantly shorter TCRB CDR3s were found in Type 1 diabetes patients in all four CD4+ subsets.

This sequence joins TRBV28 and TRBJ1-5; D may be TRBD1 (5 bases). The specimen was naive CD4+ T cells from blood. The clonotype was recovered from a man aged 25-40 years with type 1 diabetes. CDR3 DNA sequence: TGTGCCAGCAGTCCTTCGGACAACAGCAATCAGCCCCAGCATTTT. This gives the protein CASSPSDNSNQPQHF.